These T cell receptor beta chains were read from a single sample in a study of cytomegalovirus exposure and HLA in healthy donors. The method was immunoSEQ multiplex PCR; TCRdb's version includes in-frame clones alone and lacks a portion of them. The table shows 90,000 to 140,000 clones, with around 86% occurring only once. Sequenced: PBMCs. The origin of the receptors is a man aged 25 to 40 in good health and CMV-seropositive. Both conserved end residues are part of each CDR3. A D gene is named only where the DNA matches it firmly. Clone size is shown for a subset of rows, as once, few, many or a class of expanded clone.

J | size | V | D | CDR3 | DNA
TRBJ1-1 | once | TRBV4-1 | TRBD1 | CASSQDVQGALNTEAFF | TGCGCCAGCAGCCAAGATGTACAGGGGGCCCTGAACACTGAAGCTTTCTTT
TRBJ1-5 | - | TRBV7-6 | - | CASSLAQGGENQPQHF | TGTGCCAGCAGCTTAGCGCAGGGAGGGGAAAATCAGCCCCAGCATTTT
TRBJ2-5 | - | TRBV29-1 | - | CSVEGDPRRGETQYF | TGCAGCGTTGAAGGTGATCCCCGTAGGGGGGAGACCCAGTACTTC
TRBJ2-7 | - | TRBV2 | TRBD1 | CASSEKGQGLSYEQYF | TGTGCCAGCAGTGAAAAGGGACAGGGACTCTCCTACGAGCAGTACTTC
TRBJ1-1 | few | TRBV6-5 | - | CASINGGGGEAFF | TGTGCCAGCATAAACGGCGGAGGCGGGGAAGCTTTCTTT
TRBJ2-5 | - | TRBV5-4 | TRBD2 | CASSLGSGGETQYF | TGTGCCAGCAGCTTGGGTAGCGGGGGTGAGACCCAGTACTTC
TRBJ2-5 | - | TRBV5-1 | - | CASSLAPGRETQYF | TGCGCCAGCAGCTTGGCCCCGGGAAGAGAGACCCAGTACTTC
TRBJ2-7 | few | TRBV4-1 | - | CASSQDPGAYEQYF | TGCGCCAGCAGCCAAGATCCCGGGGCCTACGAGCAGTACTTC
TRBJ2-7 | few | TRBV7-2 | - | CASSLVKTAEQYF | TGTGCCAGCAGCTTAGTTAAGACAGCCGAGCAGTACTTC
TRBJ1-4 | - | TRBV5-4 | - | CASSLGGTADEKLFF | TGTGCCAGCAGTCTGGGGGGGACCGCTGATGAAAAACTGTTTTTT
TRBJ2-5 | - | TRBV30 | TRBD2 | CAWSRLRTSGVPGETQYF | TGTGCCTGGAGCAGACTCAGGACTAGCGGGGTCCCCGGGGAGACCCAGTACTTC
TRBJ2-1 | - | TRBV5-1 | - | CASSREGDEQFF | TGCGCCAGCAGCAGGGAGGGGGATGAGCAGTTCTTC
TRBJ1-1 | - | TRBV4-2 | - | CASSQERGGKAFF | TGTGCCAGCAGCCAAGAAAGAGGAGGGAAAGCTTTCTTT
TRBJ2-3 | - | TRBV28 | TRBD1 | CASRSWDRDPPDTQYF | TGTGCCAGCAGGTCTTGGGACAGGGATCCCCCAGATACGCAGTATTTT
TRBJ2-5 | - | TRBV7-2 | - | CASSPRRQETQYF | TGTGCCAGCAGCCCACGCAGACAAGAGACCCAGTACTTC
TRBJ2-2 | - | TRBV6-5 | - | CASSYLTGELFF | TGTGCCAGCAGTTACCTAACCGGGGAGCTGTTTTTT
TRBJ2-1 | few | TRBV6-5 | TRBD2 | CASSPSRGGNNEQFF | TGTGCCAGCAGTCCAAGCCGGGGGGGGAACAATGAGCAGTTCTTC
TRBJ2-5 | - | TRBV7-6 | - | CASSAVASETQYF | TGTGCCAGCAGCGCGGTGGCCTCAGAGACCCAGTACTTC
TRBJ2-7 | - | TRBV18 | - | CASSDRQTYEQYF | TGTGCCAGCTCAGACCGACAGACCTACGAGCAGTACTTC
TRBJ1-1 | - | TRBV7-8 | - | CASSYTATGYTEAFF | TGTGCCAGCAGCTATACGGCCACGGGGTACACTGAAGCTTTCTTT
TRBJ2-3 | - | TRBV19 | - | CASSMQSSTDTQYF | TGTGCCAGTAGTATGCAGTCTAGCACAGATACGCAGTATTTT
TRBJ2-3 | - | TRBV5-4 | TRBD2 | CASGRLAGGSDTQYF | TGTGCCAGCGGCCGACTAGCGGGGGGGTCAGATACGCAGTATTTT
TRBJ1-2 | - | TRBV5-6 | - | CASSPVAGSYTF | TGTGCCAGCAGCCCCGTCGCGGGCAGCTACACCTTC
TRBJ2-2 | - | TRBV18 | TRBD1 | CASSPLTGINTGELFF | TGTGCCAGCTCACCACTGACAGGGATTAACACCGGGGAGCTGTTTTTT
TRBJ1-3 | few | TRBV28 | TRBD1 | CASSTGGTGNTIYF | TGTGCCAGCAGTACAGGGGGCACTGGAAACACCATATATTTT
TRBJ2-5 | - | TRBV29-1 | - | CSVEVYETQYF | TGCAGCGTTGAAGTCTACGAGACCCAGTACTTC
TRBJ1-6 | - | TRBV6-5 | - | CASSTEASINSPLHF | TGTGCCAGCAGTACCGAGGCAAGCATTAATTCACCCCTCCACTTT
TRBJ2-2 | - | TRBV15 | TRBD1 | CATSDTSRDRGRDTGELFF | TGTGCCACCAGCGATACCTCTCGGGACAGGGGGCGCGACACCGGGGAGCTGTTTTTT
TRBJ2-7 | once | TRBV4-1 | - | CASSQAYEQYF | TGCGCCAGCAGCCAGGCTTACGAGCAGTACTTC
TRBJ2-7 | - | TRBV4-1 | - | CASSPTEPYEQYF | TGCGCCAGCAGCCCGACGGAGCCCTACGAGCAGTACTTC
TRBJ2-1 | - | TRBV20-1 | - | CSASPSYEQFF | TGCAGTGCTAGCCCCTCCTACGAGCAGTTCTTC
TRBJ2-7 | - | TRBV7-6 | TRBD2 | CASSLYRAGGSYEQYF | TGTGCCAGCAGCTTATATCGGGCGGGGGGGTCCTACGAGCAGTACTTC
TRBJ2-4 | - | TRBV2 | - | CASAGGGGGVLLAKNIQYF | TGTGCCAGCGCTGGGGGGGGCGGGGGCGTTCTCCTAGCCAAAAACATTCAGTACTTC
TRBJ2-2 | - | TRBV5-4 | TRBD1 | CASSSRGRGTGELFF | TGTGCCAGCAGCTCCAGGGGGCGGGGAACCGGGGAGCTGTTTTTT
TRBJ2-5 | - | TRBV30 | TRBD2 | CAWGLAGQETQYF | TGTGCCTGGGGACTAGCGGGACAAGAGACCCAGTACTTC
TRBJ2-3 | once | TRBV19 | TRBD1 | CASSPGTGTASDTQYF | TGTGCCAGTAGTCCAGGGACAGGGACGGCTTCAGATACGCAGTATTTT
TRBJ2-1 | - | TRBV11-2 | - | CASSLEASESNEQFF | TGTGCCAGCAGCTTAGAAGCTAGCGAGAGCAATGAGCAGTTCTTC
TRBJ1-2 | - | TRBV14 | - | CASSQDRIFTYGYTF | TGTGCCAGCAGCCAAGATAGAATCTTCACCTATGGCTACACCTTC
TRBJ2-6 | few | TRBV6-1 | - | CASSEDSSGANVLTF | TGTGCCAGCAGTGAGGACAGCTCTGGGGCCAACGTCCTGACTTTC
TRBJ2-1 | once | TRBV12-5 | TRBD1 | CASGLVRGGQGAYEQFF | TGTGCTAGTGGTTTGGTACGAGGGGGACAGGGGGCCTATGAGCAGTTCTTC
TRBJ2-5 | - | TRBV5-1 | - | CASSLQGIQETQYF | TGCGCCAGCAGCTTACAGGGAATCCAAGAGACCCAGTACTTC
TRBJ2-3 | - | TRBV6-1 | TRBD1 | CASSETGEDTQYF | TGTGCCAGCAGTGAGACAGGGGAGGATACGCAGTATTTT
TRBJ1-1 | - | TRBV9 | - | CASSVDPGMDTEAFF | TGTGCCAGCAGCGTAGATCCAGGGATGGACACTGAAGCTTTCTTT
TRBJ1-4 | - | TRBV14 | - | CASSQGTGHPNEKLFF | TGTGCCAGCAGCCAAGGCACAGGACACCCAAATGAAAAACTGTTTTTT
TRBJ1-2 | - | TRBV10-3 | TRBD1 | CAISASTGDYGYTF | TGTGCCATCAGTGCTTCGACAGGGGACTATGGCTACACCTTC
TRBJ1-2 | - | TRBV14 | - | CASSQGANYGYTF | TGTGCCAGCAGCCAAGGAGCTAACTATGGCTACACCTTC